Described below is a single T cell receptor (beta chain) sequence and its context. The antigen is not known. Time point meaning: week 11, during vaccination. Doses of 300 ug of mutant IDH1 20-mer peptide were given with topical imiquimod. The data stem from a study of a mutant IDH1 vaccine in newly diagnosed glioma. At the level of the study: All eight of the vaccinations patients received fell in weeks 1, 3, 5, 7, 11, 15, 19 and 23. Onset of vaccination occurred 4-6 weeks following radiotherapy alone, or with temozolomide cycles. Before enrollment, the patients had been treated with radiotherapy alone, temozolomide alone, or both together. Most of them had received both. General observations from the study: Alterations occurring in top peripheral T cell clonotypes seemed unrelated to pseudoprogression.

Generated by immunoSEQ multiplex PCR, the TCRdb table keeps only in-frame clones and is missing some. Of tens of thousands of clones in the sample, around nine tenths were seen once. The receptor comes from a man aged 45-65 years with glioma. The starting material was PBMCs, obtained from a glioma patient whose treatment included an IDH1 peptide vaccine.

CDR3 protein: CSDPVNYGYTF. The CDR3 DNA reads as TGCAGTGATCCCGTAAACTATGGCTACACCTTC. V usage is TRBV20-1 and J usage is TRBJ1-2; D unclear. With 7 bases removed from V and 2 bases from J, the gap between germline ends came to 8 bases. Germline CDR1 reads DFQATT; CDR2 reads SNEGSKA (reference sequence). This CDR3 comprises 11 residues.